The next 20 T cell receptor beta chains were all read from a single sample in a study of human T cells and chemical hapten exposure. From the RACE reads, TCRdb called clonotypes with MiXCR, one entry per CDR3 protein. Of about 380,000 distinct CDR3 sequences detected, 4.5% to 5.5% appear once; the ten largest clones hold about 2.5%. Specified time point: pre-sensitization, week 0. Treatment reported: therapeutic diphenylcyclopropenone sensitization with weekly scalp DPC. The sequences come from whole blood, collected in connection with sensitization to the hapten diphenylcyclopropenone (DPC). These receptors came from a woman between 45 and 60 years old with alopecia areata. Some clones in this sample may be carry-over from other donors' samples.

The rearrangement joins TRBV2 to TRBJ2-3, with TRBD2 matching 11 bases. The germline CDR1 and CDR2 sequences are SNHLY and FYNNEI. V lost 11 bases and J lost 5; bases outside the gene matches: 6. The CDR3 covers 13 residues. The CDR3 sequence is CAPSGGPGDTQYF. CDR3 sequence (DNA): TGTGCCCCTAGCGGGGGGCCAGGAGATACGCAGTATTTT.

Many counts were recorded for this clonotype. The V and J genes are TRBV2 and TRBJ1-5; D is unresolved. Trimming cost V 3 bases and J 0 bases, with 6 bases left between them. The CDR3 length is 14 residues. CDR1 and CDR2 (germline): SNHLY, FYNNEI. CDR3 amino acids: CASSDGYSNQPQHF. In DNA, the CDR3 is TGTGCCAGCAGTGACGGTTATAGCAATCAGCCCCAGCATTTT. Full variable domain (remainder filled in from reference TRBV2 and TRBJ1-5): EPEVTQTPSHQVTQMGQEVILRCVPISNHLYFYWYRQILGQKVEFLVSFYNNEISEKSEIFDDQFSVERPDGSNFTLKIRSTKLEDSAMYFCASSDGYSNQPQHFGDGTRLSIL.

This clonotype occurred a few times. The gene calls are TRBV20-1 and TRBJ2-7; D is possibly TRBD1 or TRBD2 (6 bases each). The CDR3 has 15 residues. From germline, CDR1 is DFQATT and CDR2 SNEGSKA (reference sequence). V was pared by 2 bases and J by 2 bases, with 16 bases between. The chain's CDR3 is CSARRGGRTTYEQYF. The CDR3 nucleotides read TGCAGTGCTAGAAGAGGGGGGCGGACGACCTACGAGCAGTACTTC.

This clonotype has at least ten counts. The V gene is TRBV3-1, the J gene TRBJ2-7; 9 bases fit TRBD1. Germline V gene lookup returns CDR1 LGHDT and CDR2 YNNKEL (reference sequence). The trim removed 2 bases at V and 4 bases at J, leaving 3 bases unmatched. This CDR3 has 14 residues. CDR3 coding DNA: TGTGCCAGCAGCCAAACGGACAGGGGTTACGAGCAGTACTTC. Protein: CASSQTDRGYEQYF.

This clonotype was seen only a few times. The V gene is TRBV12-3 or TRBV12-4, the J gene TRBJ1-6; 11 bases are shared with TRBD1. Trimming at V came to 4 bases and at J to 9 bases, leaving 11 bases not matched to a gene. This CDR3 spans 17 amino acids. The CDR3 DNA reads TGTGCCAGCAGTTCCCATAGGACAGGGGGCCGGTTTTCACCCCTCCACTTT. Its translation: CASSSHRTGGRFSPLHF.

This clonotype was seen at least ten times. This rearrangement joins TRBV20-1 to TRBJ1-6; D not certain. Looked up from germline, CDR1 is DFQATT and CDR2 is SNEGSKA (reference sequence). CDR3 length: 13 amino acids. The germline V and J ends were trimmed by 5 bases and 9 bases, with 14 bases remaining between them. CDR3 amino acids: CSAHSWVPSPLHF. As DNA, the CDR3 is TGCAGTGCTCATTCATGGGTCCCTTCACCCCTCCACTTT.

This clonotype was observed a handful of times. This chain joins TRBV27 and TRBJ2-7; TRBD1 might be the D (6 bases). The CDR3 consists of 14 residues. The V gene's germline CDR1 is MNHEY and CDR2 SMNVEV (reference sequence). The V and J ends lost 2 bases and 3 bases respectively, with 11 bases between them. CDR3 in DNA: TGTGCCAGCAGTTTAGGGGACACCGTCTACGAGCAGTACTTC. Translation: CASSLGDTVYEQYF.

There are many counts of this clonotype. V gene TRBV6-2 or TRBV6-3 combines with J gene TRBJ2-5; no clear D. Trimming removed 2 bases at V and 2 bases at J, with 3 bases between. CDR1 MNHEY and CDR2 SVGEGT come from the germline V gene. This CDR3 contains 12 residues. CDR3 sequence reads: CASSYGQETQYF. CDR3 nucleotides: TGTGCCAGCAGTTACGGGCAAGAGACCCAGTACTTC.

This clonotype was recorded a few times. This sequence joins TRBV7-9 and TRBJ1-1, with D perhaps matching TRBD1 (5 bases). The germline V gene has CDR1 SEHNR and CDR2 FQNEAQ (reference sequence). The CDR3 extends over 15 amino acids. The germline V and J ends were trimmed by 6 bases and 3 bases, with 17 bases remaining between them. The CDR3 sequence: CASRTSQGRYTEAFF. In DNA, the CDR3 is TGTGCCAGCAGAACTAGTCAGGGACGATACACTGAAGCTTTCTTT.

This clonotype was recorded a few times. The chain employs TRBV5-1 and TRBJ1-4; D not certain. Germline V gene lookup returns CDR1 SGHRS and CDR2 YFSETQ. The V and J ends lost 5 bases and 0 bases respectively, with 14 bases between them. This CDR3 spans 16 amino acids. CDR3 sequence reads: CASSKDPGPTNEKLFF. The CDR3 coding sequence is TGCGCCAGCAGTAAGGACCCCGGGCCAACTAATGAAAAACTGTTTTTT.

This clonotype was recorded at least ten times. The genes are TRBV9 and TRBJ1-3; 9 bases match TRBD1. Germline values: CDR1 SGDLS, CDR2 YYNGEE. This CDR3 region has 13 residues. With V trimmed by 4 bases and J by 8 bases, 4 bases remained unmatched. CDR3 sequence reads: CASSPGQGYTIYF. In DNA, the CDR3 is TGTGCCAGCAGCCCTGGACAGGGGTACACCATATATTTT.

There are a few counts of this clonotype. The genes are TRBV11-2 and TRBJ2-5; 7 bases match TRBD1. Germline CDR1 and CDR2: SGHAT and FQNNGV. This CDR3 contains 15 residues. The V and J ends lost 6 bases and 2 bases, in that order; junction bases with no gene match: 9. The CDR3: CASSSQGSGQETQYF. In DNA form, the CDR3 reads TGTGCCAGCAGTTCACAGGGGTCGGGTCAAGAGACCCAGTACTTC. The full variable domain, completed using reference TRBV11-2 and TRBJ2-5, is EAGVAQSPRYKIIEKRQSVAFWCNPISGHATLYWYQQILGQGPKLLIQFQNNGVVDDSQLPKDRFSAERLKGVDSTLKIQPAKLEDSAVYLCASSSQGSGQETQYFGPGTRLLVL.

This clonotype has a count of ten or more. This chain links TRBV2 with TRBJ2-7; D call uncertain. V shed 3 bases and J shed 4 bases, with 16 bases lying between them. The germline V gene has CDR1 SNHLY and CDR2 FYNNEI. CDR3 size: 15 residues. In DNA form, the CDR3 reads TGTGCCAGCAGTGATAGTACAGTTCTCGGGTACGAGCAGTACTTC. Translation: CASSDSTVLGYEQYF.

This clonotype has a count of ten or more. V and J are TRBV7-2 and TRBJ2-3, with 13 bases fitting TRBD2. The CDR3 totals 17 residues. CDR1 and CDR2 (germline): SGHTA, FQGNSA. V was clipped by 5 bases and J by 2 bases; unmatched bases: 7. CDR3 coding DNA: TGTGCCAGCAGCCCTTTACTAGCGGGAGGGCCCACAGATACGCAGTATTTT. Protein product: CASSPLLAGGPTDTQYF.

This clonotype came up many times. The rearrangement links TRBV10-3 to TRBJ2-1, with a possible D match to TRBD1 (6 bases). V dropped 3 bases and J dropped 13 bases, with 10 bases sitting between them. The CDR3 covers 11 residues. Germline loops: CDR1 ENHRY, CDR2 SYGVKD. CDR3 protein: CAISEGQPQFF. CDR3 sequence (DNA): TGTGCCATCAGTGAAGGACAGCCCCAGTTCTTC.

The table lists this clonotype with a few counts. The chain links TRBV12-3 or TRBV12-4 to TRBJ2-6; D is uncertain. The V end lost 6 bases, the J end lost 3 bases, and 9 bases lay between the germline ends. CDR3 length: 14 residues. CDR3 loop: CASSPAYGANVLTF. CDR3 DNA: TGTGCCAGCAGCCCAGCCTATGGGGCCAACGTCCTGACTTTC.

The table lists this clonotype with many counts. This chain links TRBV4-1 with TRBJ2-4, with D perhaps matching TRBD1 (6 bases). Germline V gene lookup returns CDR1 MGHRA and CDR2 YSYEKL. V lost 0 bases and J lost 1, with 10 bases in between. This CDR3 spans 16 amino acids. In DNA form, the CDR3 reads TGCGCCAGCAGCCAAGAAGGGGGAAAGGCCAAAAACATTCAGTACTTC. This sequence encodes CASSQEGGKAKNIQYF.

This chain uses TRBV7-2 with TRBJ1-5, with D hard to call. In germline, CDR1 is SGHTA, CDR2 FQGNSA. The V and J ends lost 3 bases and 0 bases respectively, with 9 bases between them. The CDR3 totals 15 residues. The CDR3 nucleotides read TGTGCCAGCAGCTTTTCCACAAATAGCAATCAGCCCCAGCATTTT. Translating it yields CASSFSTNSNQPQHF.

CDR3 sequence reads: CASNWDMGKSPLHF. The CDR3 bases are TGTGCCAGCAATTGGGACATGGGGAAATCACCCCTCCACTTT. This chain joins TRBV28 and TRBJ1-6, with a weak D call TRBD1 (6 bases). Trimming shortened V by 7 bases and J by 10 bases, and 17 bases separated the two germline ends. Germline CDR1 MDHEN, CDR2 SYDVKM. CDR3 size: 14 residues.

The genes are TRBV6-1 and TRBJ1-5; 11 bases fit TRBD1. V lost 2 bases to trimming and J lost 11 bases; unmatched junction nucleotides: 11. The CDR3 length is 16 residues. CDR1 and CDR2 (germline): MNHNS, SASEGT. CDR3 amino acids: CASSEPGQGALGAQHF. In DNA, the CDR3 is TGTGCCAGCAGTGAACCCGGACAGGGGGCCCTAGGGGCCCAGCATTTT.